Sequencing of this TCR beta chain was carried out in a study of blood T cell repertoires in COVID-19. Study summary: The study drew acute and convalescent COVID-19 samples from the United States, Italy and Spain. Nucleic acid was either cDNA or gDNA, and it came from T cells, B-cell-depleted T cells, or PBMCs.

Trimming removed 3 bases from V and 5 bases from J, with 7 bases in between. Germline values: CDR1 MGHDK, CDR2 SYGVNS. CDR3 length: 12 residues. Some clones are missing from TCRdb's copy, which holds only in-frame ones; the method was immunoSEQ multiplex PCR. The profile shows a few hundred thousand clones, 85% to 90% of them singletons. This chain connects TRBV25-1 to TRBJ1-2; perhaps TRBD1 as D (5 bases). The source material was PBMCs or T cells enriched from blood (not recorded which). The TCR was taken from a woman between 50 and 59 years old who had recovered from COVID-19. The CDR3: CASSDQGYGYTF. The CDR3 DNA sequence: TGTGCCAGCAGTGACCAGGGATATGGCTACACCTTC.